This T cell receptor beta chain was captured by sequencing in a study of CD4 T cells in relation to SARS-CoV-2 and coronaviruses. As concerns this clone: The antigen is not known.

Findings and caveats of the study: No crossreactivity against non-spike viral proteins was tested here.

The CDR3 loop spans 13 amino acids. Trimming stripped 4 bases from V and 1 base from J, with 7 bases between. CDR1 LNHDA and CDR2 SQIVND come from the germline V gene (reference sequence). The table came from immunoSEQ multiplex PCR; TCRdb's copy has only in-frame clones and leaves some out. The table has some 17,000 clones, about 73% seen once. The unexposed donors gave CD4+ T cells in about 2010-2019, prior to COVID-19. The cells were cultured for around ten days before CD4+ T cells were isolated. Specimen: CD4+ T cells from PBMCs, cultured in vitro. The sequence was collected from a human donor in good health. This chain links TRBV19 with TRBJ1-1; D gene ambiguous. CDR3 protein: CASSKPANTEAFF. The CDR3 bases are TGTGCCAGTAGTAAGCCAGCGAACACTGAAGCTTTCTTT.